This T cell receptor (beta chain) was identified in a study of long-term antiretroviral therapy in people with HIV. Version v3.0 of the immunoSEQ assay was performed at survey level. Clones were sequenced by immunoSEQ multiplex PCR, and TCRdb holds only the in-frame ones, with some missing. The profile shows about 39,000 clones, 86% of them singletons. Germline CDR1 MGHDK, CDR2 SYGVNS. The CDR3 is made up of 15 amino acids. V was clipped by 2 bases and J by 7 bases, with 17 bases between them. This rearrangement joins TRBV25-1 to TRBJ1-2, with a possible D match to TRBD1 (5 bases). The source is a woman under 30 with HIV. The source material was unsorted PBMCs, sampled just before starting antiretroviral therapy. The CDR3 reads CASSESITGVGGYTF. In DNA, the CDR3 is TGTGCCAGCAGTGAAAGTATTACGGGGGTTGGTGGCTACACCTTC.